A selection of T cell receptor beta chains follows, all from one sample in a study of blood T cell repertoires in COVID-19. The assay was immunoSEQ multiplex PCR, and TCRdb's table has in-frame clones only and misses some. The sample includes about 440,000 clones, 90% of them seen just once. The sample was PBMCs or T cells enriched from blood (not recorded which). The receptors shown here come from a man younger than 35 who had recovered from COVID-19. CDR3s include the opening cysteine and the closing phenylalanine or tryptophan. The order of the fields is V gene, D gene, clone size, J gene, CDR3 length, CDR3 protein, CDR3 DNA. D genes are given only for firm matches. The size field is filled for only some rows; it gives once, few, many or a size class.

>TRBV7-8|-|-|TRBJ1-2|14
CASSLSTTVKGYTF
TGTGCCAGCAGCTTATCGACGACAGTAAAGGGCTACACCTTC
>TRBV7-3|-|-|TRBJ2-3|14
CASSLTRGGGTQYF
TGTGCCAGCAGCTTAACGAGAGGAGGGGGCACGCAGTATTTT
>TRBV27|-|-|TRBJ1-6|14
CASRPARRDSPLHF
TGTGCCAGCAGACCTGCTAGGAGAGATTCACCCCTCCACTTT
>TRBV19|-|-|TRBJ2-7|11
CASSSGIEQYF
TGTGCCAGTAGTTCGGGTATAGAGCAGTACTTC
>TRBV28|-|once|TRBJ1-1|14
CASSRNGGNTEAFF
TGTGCCAGCAGTCGGAACGGGGGGAACACTGAAGCTTTCTTT
>TRBV19|TRBD1|-|TRBJ1-6|13
CACRDREGSPLHF
TGTGCCTGTAGGGACAGGGAAGGTTCACCCCTCCACTTT
>TRBV29-1|-|few|TRBJ1-1|12
CSVGRRNTEAFF
TGCAGCGTTGGTCGGAGAAACACTGAAGCTTTCTTT
>TRBV5-1|-|-|TRBJ2-7|14
CASSLLQGSYEQYF
TGCGCCAGCAGCTTGCTTCAGGGGTCCTACGAGCAGTACTTC
>TRBV19|-|-|TRBJ2-5|13
CASSIQGQETQYF
TGTGCCAGTAGTATACAGGGACAAGAGACCCAGTACTTC
>TRBV2|-|-|TRBJ2-1|15
CASGYKRTENNEQFF
TGTGCCAGCGGCTACAAGAGGACAGAGAACAATGAGCAGTTCTTC
>TRBV5-1|TRBD1|-|TRBJ2-3|15
CASSRQGTVTDTQYF
TGCGCCAGCAGCCGACAGGGAACCGTCACAGATACGCAGTATTTT
>TRBV5-1|TRBD2|-|TRBJ2-7|15
CASSLGAGGTYEQYF
TGCGCCAGCAGCTTGGGAGCGGGAGGGACCTACGAGCAGTACTTC
>TRBV6-5|-|-|TRBJ1-3|14
CASISTPSGNTIYF
TGTGCCAGCATCTCTACCCCCTCTGGAAACACCATATATTTT
>TRBV5-1|-|-|TRBJ1-3|14
CASSSDTGGNTIYF
TGCGCCAGCAGTTCCGACACGGGGGGAAACACCATATATTTT
>TRBV6-5|-|once|TRBJ1-2|14
CASSYSTGRDGYTF
TGTGCCAGCAGTTACTCGACGGGGAGAGATGGCTACACCTTC
>TRBV7-6|TRBD2|-|TRBJ2-1|18
CASSLVNFEGGAYNEQFF
TGTGCCAGCAGCTTAGTAAATTTTGAGGGAGGGGCATACAATGAGCAGTTCTTC
>TRBV6-5|TRBD1|few|TRBJ2-7|13
CASGLWVQGEQYF
TGTGCCAGCGGTTTATGGGTACAGGGGGAGCAGTACTTC
>TRBV2|TRBD1|-|TRBJ1-1|11
CARQGITEAFF
TGTGCCAGACAGGGGATCACTGAAGCTTTCTTT
>TRBV5-5|-|-|TRBJ2-7|12
CASSSLGDEQYF
TGTGCCAGCAGCTCGTTAGGGGACGAGCAGTACTTC
>TRBV28|TRBD1|-|TRBJ2-6|17
CASSVWDRVSGANVLTF
TGTGCCAGCAGTGTGTGGGACAGGGTATCTGGGGCCAACGTCCTGACTTTC
>TRBV6-5|-|-|TRBJ1-2|14
CASTTGQSDYGYTF
TGTGCCAGCACCACAGGACAGAGCGACTATGGCTACACCTTC
>TRBV11-2|TRBD2|-|TRBJ2-7|14
CASSGTTSGYEQYF
TGTGCCAGCAGCGGAACGACTAGCGGCTACGAGCAGTACTTC
>TRBV11-3|TRBD2|-|TRBJ2-1|15
CASSPRGSGVYEQFF
TGTGCCAGCAGCCCGAGGGGTAGCGGGGTATATGAGCAGTTCTTC
>TRBV11-2|-|-|TRBJ2-2|14
CAIHAGTNTGELFF
TGTGCCATCCATGCCGGGACGAACACCGGGGAGCTGTTTTTT
>TRBV6-5|-|-|TRBJ1-4|15
CASRPGGGVLEKLFF
TGTGCCAGCCGGCCCGGTGGGGGGGTTTTAGAAAAACTGTTTTTT
>TRBV5-8|-|-|TRBJ2-7|19
CASSLGVLGQGFSSYEQYF
TGTGCCAGCAGCTTGGGTGTTTTAGGTCAGGGCTTTAGCTCCTACGAGCAGTACTTC
>TRBV19|TRBD1|-|TRBJ2-7|15
CASSAIPGQGGKQYF
TGTGCCAGTAGTGCCATTCCGGGACAGGGGGGCAAGCAGTACTTC
>TRBV25-1|-|few|TRBJ1-1|13
CASSAGVNTEAFF
TGTGCCAGTAGCGCAGGGGTGAACACTGAAGCTTTCTTT
>TRBV11-2|-|-|TRBJ1-6|17
CASSARGIFSYNSPLHF
TGTGCCAGCAGCGCGAGGGGGATATTCTCCTATAATTCACCCCTCCACTTT
>TRBV19|TRBD2|-|TRBJ2-3|14
CATHSGRGTDTQYF
TGTGCCACCCATAGCGGGAGGGGGACAGATACGCAGTATTTT
>TRBV9|TRBD1|-|TRBJ1-1|18
CASSVTTGTGIMNTEAFF
TGTGCCAGCAGCGTAACAACCGGGACAGGGATCATGAACACTGAAGCTTTCTTT
>TRBV30|-|-|TRBJ2-4|14
CAWRDPGAKNIQYF
TGTGCCTGGAGAGATCCAGGGGCCAAAAACATTCAGTACTTC
>TRBV29-1|TRBD1|-|TRBJ1-3|14
CSARDRASGNTIYF
TGCAGCGCCCGCGACAGGGCATCTGGAAACACCATATATTTT
>TRBV10-3|TRBD1|-|TRBJ2-5|14
CAISLDRPQETQYF
TGTGCCATCAGTCTGGACAGGCCACAAGAGACCCAGTACTTC
>TRBV5-8|TRBD1|-|TRBJ1-2|13
CASSGTGWRGYTF
TGTGCCAGCAGCGGGACAGGGTGGCGGGGCTACACCTTC
>TRBV7-2|-|-|TRBJ1-5|14
CASSQRHINQPQHF
TGTGCCAGCAGCCAACGACATATCAATCAGCCCCAGCATTTT
>TRBV5-8|-|-|TRBJ1-2|15
CASSTRTVVNYGYTF
TGTGCCAGCAGCACCCGGACAGTGGTAAACTATGGCTACACCTTC
>TRBV5-1|-|-|TRBJ1-3|14
CASSLAGYGNTIYF
TGCGCCAGCAGCTTGGCCGGGTATGGAAACACCATATATTTT
>TRBV7-9|TRBD1|-|TRBJ2-7|14
CASSARDRVHEQYF
TGTGCCAGCAGCGCCCGGGACAGAGTCCACGAGCAGTACTTC
>TRBV6-5|TRBD1|-|TRBJ1-2|14
CASRRDSSNYGYTF
TGTGCCAGCAGGCGGGACAGCTCTAACTATGGCTACACCTTC
>TRBV19|TRBD1|once|TRBJ1-5|19
CASSPMGQGNVRWGQPQHF
TGTGCCAGTAGCCCTATGGGACAGGGGAATGTGAGGTGGGGGCAGCCCCAGCATTTT
>TRBV19|TRBD1|once|TRBJ1-2|16
CASTTTAGTGRYGYTF
TGTGCCAGTACTACCACGGCCGGGACAGGGAGGTATGGCTACACCTTC
>TRBV18|TRBD2|-|TRBJ2-5|15
CASTKTSGSPETQYF
TGTGCCAGCACTAAGACTAGCGGGAGCCCAGAGACCCAGTACTTC
>TRBV10-3|-|-|TRBJ2-7|12
CAISESRVEAHF
TGTGCCATCAGTGAGTCGAGAGTCGAGGCTCACTTC
>TRBV13|-|once|TRBJ1-6|14
CASSSGGFGSPLHF
TGTGCCAGCAGCTCCGGAGGGTTTGGTTCACCCCTCCACTTT
>TRBV2|-|-|TRBJ2-2|15
CASSVIAENTGELFF
TGTGCCAGCAGTGTGATAGCAGAGAACACCGGGGAGCTGTTTTTT
>TRBV24-1|TRBD2|-|TRBJ2-3|16
CATSDRLGGLGDTQYF
TGTGCCACCAGTGATCGTTTGGGAGGGCTGGGAGATACGCAGTATTTT
>TRBV2|-|-|TRBJ2-2|14
CASSEPRVLRELFF
TGTGCCAGCAGTGAACCCCGGGTTCTCCGGGAGCTGTTTTTT
>TRBV3-1/TRBV3-2|TRBD2|-|TRBJ2-1|14
CASSQALVAGEQFF
TGTGCCAGCAGCCAAGCTTTAGTAGCGGGGGAGCAGTTCTTC
>TRBV5-1|-|once|TRBJ1-1|14
CASSFFQGNTEAFF
TGCGCCAGCAGCTTTTTTCAGGGGAACACTGAAGCTTTCTTT
>TRBV28|-|-|TRBJ1-5|15
CASRPRAYSNQPQHF
TGTGCCAGCAGGCCCAGGGCCTATAGCAATCAGCCCCAGCATTTT
>TRBV29-1|TRBD1|-|TRBJ1-1|14
CSVGTGYMNTEAFF
TGCAGCGTTGGGACAGGGTATATGAACACTGAAGCTTTCTTT
>TRBV21-1|-|-|TRBJ1-6|13
CASSKVRNSPLHF
TGTGCCAGCAGCAAAGTACGGAATTCACCCCTCCACTTT
>TRBV5-1|-|-|TRBJ2-7|13
CASSPSDSYEQYF
TGCGCCAGCAGCCCCAGTGACAGTTACGAGCAGTACTTC
>TRBV28|-|-|TRBJ2-2|17
CASSFSGLAGNTGELFF
TGTGCCAGCAGTTTCTCGGGTCTGGCGGGGAACACCGGGGAGCTGTTTTTT
>TRBV4-1|-|-|TRBJ1-2|15
CASSQDMRADYGYTF
TGCGCCAGCAGCCAAGATATGCGTGCGGACTATGGCTACACCTTC
>TRBV3-1/TRBV3-2|TRBD1|-|TRBJ2-1|15
CASSRVGQGLVEQFF
TGTGCCAGCAGCCGAGTGGGACAGGGGTTGGTTGAGCAGTTCTTC
>TRBV12-3/TRBV12-4|-|-|TRBJ1-5|13
CASSSGFNQPQHF
TGTGCCAGCAGCTCGGGGTTCAATCAGCCCCAGCATTTT
>TRBV7-2|-|-|TRBJ2-1|13
CASSSVRGDEQFF
TGTGCCAGCAGCTCAGTCCGGGGAGATGAGCAGTTCTTC
>TRBV29-1|-|-|TRBJ2-5|13
CSAPHGPQETQYF
TGCAGCGCCCCACATGGGCCCCAAGAGACCCAGTACTTC